The table lists the clone carrying this T cell receptor beta chain with many counts. Its antigen is unknown. Cells are PBMCs isolated from about 10 ml of fresh blood. The data derive from a study of T cells in Graves' hyperthyroidism and ophthalmopathy. Trimming left V 3 bases short and J 5 bases short, with 16 bases between. CDR1 and CDR2 from the germline V gene are DFQATT and SNEGSKA (reference sequence). The CDR3 length is 14 residues. TCR beta CDR3 region amplification was performed from RNA transcripts. HTBI primers drove first-round RT-PCR of the TCR CDR3. TCRdb re-called the multiplex PCR reads with MiXCR, one entry per CDR3 protein. The sample holds 350,000 or so distinct CDR3 sequences, 15% to 20% seen once. Study-wide results and limits: Blood held most thyroid clonotypes expanded above 0.001 frequency. Stable hyperthyroidism was separated from ophthalmopathy by a model based on 13 V-J features.

The TCR originated in a woman aged 40 to 50 with Graves' ophthalmopathy. Sequenced sample: blood. J is TRBJ2-5 and V is TRBV20-1; tentative D call: TRBD2 (7 bases). The CDR3 DNA is TGCAGTGCTAGTGGGGACACGGGAGGCGAGACCCAGTACTTC. Translating gives CSASGDTGGETQYF.